The T cell receptor (beta chain) under discussion was sequenced for a study of cytomegalovirus exposure and HLA in healthy donors. In this sample, this clone turned up once. The antigen remains undetermined. Trimming took 6 bases from V and 8 from J; bases not matched to a gene: 10. CDR1 and CDR2 from the germline V gene are MGHRA and YSYEKL. This CDR3 is built from 14 residues. General observations from the study: Presence/absence analyses treated sequencing depth as roughly uniform across donors.

Primers: 60 Vbeta forward and 13 Jbeta reverse. Sequenced by immunoSEQ multiplex PCR; TCRdb stores in-frame clones only, minus some. The sample has more than 200,000 clones, roughly 80% seen once. The genes are TRBV4-1 and TRBJ2-1, with TRBD2 matching over 7 bases. The sequenced material came from PBMCs. The TCR was taken from a girl aged 2-9 years in good health and CMV-seronegative. CDR3 sequence reads: CASSRSRGVDEQFF. The CDR3 nucleotides read TGCGCCAGCAGTCGCTCCCGGGGGGTCGATGAGCAGTTCTTC.